Presented here are 15 T cell receptor beta chains from one specimen sequenced in a study of control samples from healthy donors and cancer patients. Libraries were prepared by immunoSEQ multiplex PCR; TCRdb keeps only in-frame clonotypes and omits some of them. Of about 120,000 clones listed, 89% are singletons. Material: blood. The receptors shown here come from a man aged 45 to 65 in good health.

V is TRBV5-4 and J is TRBJ2-3; TRBD2 agrees at 11 bases. This CDR3 has 17 amino acids. Trimming took 3 bases from V and 3 from J; bases not matched to a gene: 9. Germline V gene lookup returns CDR1 SGHNT and CDR2 YYREEE (reference sequence). CDR3 loop: CASSSYTSGGRTDTQYF. The CDR3 nucleotides read TGTGCCAGCAGCTCCTATACTAGCGGGGGAAGGACAGATACGCAGTATTTT.

The J gene is TRBJ1-4, the V gene TRBV10-3, with 8 bases identical to TRBD1. Germline lookup yields CDR1 ENHRY and CDR2 SYGVKD. After removal of 10 bases from V and 5 bases from J, the junction contained 9 bases not matched to a gene. CDR3 length equals 14 residues. The CDR3 spells CATSGQANNEKLFF. The DNA of the CDR3 is TGTGCCACCTCGGGACAGGCAAACAATGAAAAACTGTTTTTT.

The chain carries TRBV4-2 and TRBJ2-7; TRBD1 matches at 11 bases. The CDR3 loop spans 15 amino acids. CDR1 is LGHNA, CDR2 YNFKEQ, per germline. After removal of 0 bases from V and 6 bases from J, the junction contained 4 bases not matched to a gene. The CDR3 region has the DNA TGTGCCAGCAGCCAAGAACCGGGACAGGGGGGCGAGCAGTACTTC. Its protein is CASSQEPGQGGEQYF.

About this clone itself: One end of the junction fails to match germline, which may point to a read error. The chain uses TRBV28 and TRBJ1-1, with D maybe TRBD1 (6 bases). Looked up from germline, CDR1 is MDHEN and CDR2 is SYDVKM. The CDR3 covers 12 residues. As DNA, the CDR3 is TGTGCCAGCAGACCACCCTACAGGGATGGAATCTTT. Its translation is CASRPPYRDGIF.

The gene calls are TRBV6-1 and TRBJ1-1; 8 bases are a match to TRBD1. With V trimmed by 2 bases and J by 4 bases, 6 bases remained unmatched. This CDR3 region has 15 residues. The germline V gene encodes CDR1 MNHNS and CDR2 SASEGT. The CDR3 DNA reads TGTGCCAGCAGTGAATCAGGGGGCCGCACCACTGAAGCTTTCTTT. Translation gives CASSESGGRTTEAFF.

The chain links TRBV27 to TRBJ1-2; 7 bases are shared with TRBD1. The CDR3 consists of 12 residues. CDR1 and CDR2 (germline): MNHEY, SMNVEV (reference sequence). With 8 bases clipped from V and 8 bases from J, the junction kept 8 bases outside the gene matches. The CDR3 DNA is TGTGCCAGCCAGGGGGGGGCCGTGGGCTACACCTTC. Translation: CASQGGAVGYTF.

CDR3 in amino acids: CASSLDVGRETQYF. Written as DNA, the CDR3 is TGTGCCAGCAGCTTGGACGTGGGCCGGGAGACCCAGTACTTC. The chain uses TRBV5-5 and TRBJ2-5; D is ambiguous. This CDR3 is built from 14 residues. Per germline, CDR1 SGHKS and CDR2 YYEKEE (reference sequence). V lost 0 bases and J 5 bases, leaving 11 bases between the germline ends.

V gene TRBV6-2 or TRBV6-3 combines with J gene TRBJ2-2; the D is unclear. V was shortened by 3 bases and J by 4 bases, with 3 bases between the two germline ends. The CDR3 contains 12 residues. Germline CDR1 MNHEY, CDR2 SVGEGT. The CDR3 here is CASSYSTGELFF. CDR3 nucleotide sequence: TGTGCCAGCAGTTATAGCACCGGGGAGCTGTTTTTT.

J is TRBJ2-7 and V is TRBV7-2; 7 positions match TRBD2. Germline V gene lookup returns CDR1 SGHTA and CDR2 FQGNSA. The trim removed 1 base at V and 1 base at J, leaving 7 bases unmatched. This CDR3 has 16 amino acids. CDR3 amino acids: CASSLDSSGVSYEQYF. The CDR3, as DNA: TGTGCCAGCAGCTTAGATTCTAGCGGAGTTTCCTACGAGCAGTACTTC.

The J gene is TRBJ2-3, the V gene TRBV2; no definite D call. Germline V gene sequence: CDR1 SNHLY, CDR2 FYNNEI. V lost 3 bases to trimming and J lost 5 bases, with 6 bases between them. CDR3 length: 12 residues. CDR3 in DNA: TGTGCCAGCAGTGACCGAGGAGATACGCAGTATTTT. Its protein product is CASSDRGDTQYF.

This clone is a singleton in its sample. The V gene is TRBV7-6, the J gene TRBJ2-2; D not certain. The CDR3 extends over 12 amino acids. The germline V and J ends were trimmed by 10 bases and 5 bases, with 11 bases remaining between them. Germline V gene sequence: CDR1 SGHVS, CDR2 FNYEAQ. The CDR3 spells CATLKPTGELFF. CDR3 nucleotides: TGTGCCACCCTAAAACCTACCGGGGAGCTGTTTTTT.

The V gene is TRBV5-3, the J gene TRBJ1-2; D unresolved. TRBV5-3 is treated as an ORF (open reading frame) with a function not yet certain. This CDR3 region has 15 residues. The germline V and J ends were trimmed by 6 bases and 5 bases, with 20 bases remaining between them. For the CDR3, the DNA is TGTGCCAGAAAATCTATCTTAGCCGGGGTATATGGCTACACCTTC. This encodes CARKSILAGVYGYTF.

The rearrangement joins TRBV10-3 to TRBJ2-3; TRBD2 is a possible D gene (6 bases). This CDR3 is 16 amino acids long. V was pared by 0 bases and J by 2 bases, with 12 bases between. The germline V gene encodes CDR1 ENHRY and CDR2 SYGVKD. The CDR3 is CAISESLGDSTDTQYF. The CDR3 coding sequence is TGTGCCATCAGTGAGTCACTGGGGGACTCCACAGATACGCAGTATTTT.

The V gene is TRBV4-1, the J gene TRBJ2-7; the match to TRBD2 covers 7 bases. The CDR3 contains 16 residues. Germline assignment: CDR1 MGHRA and CDR2 YSYEKL. Trimming at V came to 1 base and at J to 2 bases, leaving 8 bases not matched to a gene. The CDR3 region is CASSQGGGPTPYEQYF. The CDR3 region has the DNA TGCGCCAGCAGCCAAGGGGGAGGGCCCACTCCCTACGAGCAGTACTTC.

This sequence joins TRBV7-2 and TRBJ2-3; a weak D match, TRBD2 (6 bases). Trimming removed 4 bases from V and 4 bases from J, with 9 bases in between. In germline, CDR1 is SGHTA, CDR2 FQGNSA. The CDR3 covers 13 residues. CDR3 sequence reads: CASSSSGSDTQYF. CDR3 nucleotide sequence: TGTGCCAGCAGCTCGAGCGGGTCAGATACGCAGTATTTT.